A single sample is the source of the 16 T cell receptor beta chains below, sequenced in a study of blood T cell repertoires in COVID-19. The table came from immunoSEQ multiplex PCR; TCRdb's copy has only in-frame clones and leaves some out. The profile shows fewer than 200,000 clones, about 88% of them singletons. Sequenced sample: peripheral blood. These TCRs come from a man aged 55 to 70 with acute or convalescent COVID-19.

The chain combines TRBV5-1 with TRBJ2-3; D is unresolved. Trimming took off 3 bases at V and 3 bases at J, with 5 bases between the two ends. Per the germline V gene, CDR1 is SGHRS and CDR2 is YFSETQ. The CDR3 totals 12 residues. CDR3 region: CASSYLTDTQYF. Written as DNA, the CDR3 is TGCGCCAGCAGCTATCTAACAGATACGCAGTATTTT.

This clone has just a few counts. The V gene is TRBV11-2, the J gene TRBJ1-4, with no clear D. V lost 2 bases and J 8 bases, leaving 12 bases between the germline ends. The CDR3 is 14 amino acids. Germline CDR1 SGHAT, CDR2 FQNNGV. Written as DNA, the CDR3 is TGTGCCAGCAGCTTAAGCTGGGGAGGGGAAAAACTGTTTTTT. It yields the protein CASSLSWGGEKLFF.

CDR3 protein: CASREWGDTEAFF. Written as DNA, the CDR3 is TGTGCCAGCAGGGAGTGGGGGGACACTGAAGCTTTCTTT. The V and J genes are TRBV2 and TRBJ1-1, with D possibly TRBD1 on 5 matching bases. Germline V lookup: CDR1 SNHLY, CDR2 FYNNEI. V shed 6 bases and J shed 3 bases, with 11 bases lying between them. CDR3 length: 13 amino acids.

The CDR3 is CATSRDPQETQYF. The DNA of the CDR3 is TGTGCCACCAGCAGAGACCCACAAGAGACCCAGTACTTC. The chain is built from TRBV15 and TRBJ2-5; D unresolved. This CDR3 region has 13 residues. CDR1 is LNHNV and CDR2 is YYDKDF in the germline V gene (reference sequence). With 0 bases removed from V and 2 bases from J, the gap between germline ends came to 4 bases.

This rearrangement joins TRBV6-5 to TRBJ2-7, with D hard to call. Germline V gene sequence: CDR1 MNHEY, CDR2 SVGAGI. V shed 6 bases and J shed 2 bases, with 14 bases lying between them. The CDR3 has 14 amino acids. The CDR3, as DNA: TGTGCCAGCAGCTTGTTCCCGAGCGCCTACGAGCAGTACTTC. Its protein is CASSLFPSAYEQYF.

The chain combines TRBV12-3 or TRBV12-4 with TRBJ1-2; D uncertain. Deletions cut 5 bases from V and 2 bases from J, with 6 bases between. This CDR3 contains 12 residues. The CDR3 nucleotides are TGTGCCAGCAGTCGAGGAAACTATGGCTACACCTTC. Its protein product is CASSRGNYGYTF.

With respect to this clone: The sample holds other DNA sequences that translate to the same CDR3. The rearrangement joins TRBV7-2 to TRBJ2-1, with 10 bases fitting TRBD2. CDR3 size: 15 residues. Germline V gene sequence: CDR1 SGHTA, CDR2 FQGNSA. The junction had 0 bases not matched to a gene; V was cut back by 1 base and J by 3 bases. The CDR3 loop reads CASSLVAGGYNEQFF. In nucleotides, the CDR3 is TGTGCCAGCAGCTTAGTAGCGGGAGGCTACAATGAGCAGTTCTTC.

This chain joins TRBV5-1 and TRBJ2-3; 10 bases match TRBD1. Trimming removed 4 bases from V and 5 bases from J; junction bases left unmatched: 10. The germline V gene has CDR1 SGHRS and CDR2 YFSETQ. This CDR3 contains 16 residues. CDR3 sequence: CASSPPTGGVEDTQYF. In DNA form, the CDR3 reads TGCGCCAGCAGCCCACCGACAGGGGGCGTTGAAGATACGCAGTATTTT.

The CDR3 coding sequence is TGTGCCAGCAGCTTAGGTGGTAGCGGGGGGGGATCAACCTACGAGCAGTACGTC. Translation gives CASSLGGSGGGSTYEQYV. V gene TRBV7-8 combines with J gene TRBJ2-7; 11 positions agree with TRBD2. Germline CDR1 and CDR2: SGHVS and FQNEAQ. The CDR3 runs 18 residues. V trimming: 1 base; J trimming: 2 bases; junction bases outside the gene matches: 10.

This chain joins TRBV5-4 and TRBJ1-1; 8 bases are shared with TRBD1. J lost 4 bases, V lost 1 base, and 0 bases had no gene match. This CDR3 spans 13 amino acids. From germline, CDR1 is SGHNT and CDR2 YYREEE (reference sequence). CDR3 loop: CASSLTGGTEAFF. In nucleotides, the CDR3 is TGTGCCAGCAGCTTGACAGGGGGCACTGAAGCTTTCTTT.

This chain links TRBV20-1 with TRBJ2-5; D might be TRBD2 (5 bases). Germline-derived CDR1 and CDR2 are DFQATT and SNEGSKA (reference sequence). Trimming removed 2 bases at V and 5 bases at J, with 6 bases between. The CDR3 totals 11 residues. Written as DNA, the CDR3 is TGCAGTGCTAGAAGAGGGGAGACCCAGTACTTC. Translated, it gives CSARRGETQYF.

The gene calls are TRBV4-3 and TRBJ2-5, with a weak D call TRBD1 (6 bases). Trimming removed 4 bases from V and 1 base from J, with 7 bases in between. Germline values: CDR1 LGHNA, CDR2 YSLEER. The CDR3 has 13 residues. The CDR3 DNA reads as TGCGCCAGCAGCCTGGACAGCCAAGAGACCCAGTACTTC. It is translated as CASSLDSQETQYF.

Turning to this clone: The same CDR3 arises from other DNA sequences in this sample as well. The chain couples TRBV30 to TRBJ1-1; D may be TRBD1 (6 bases). V gave up 0 bases and J gave up 4 bases, with 6 bases separating them. The germline V gene has CDR1 GTSNPN and CDR2 SVGIG (reference sequence). This CDR3 has 12 residues. CDR3 in amino acids: CAWSVQGTEAFF. DNA of the CDR3: TGTGCCTGGAGTGTACAGGGCACTGAAGCTTTCTTT.

This clone is a singleton in its sample. This chain joins TRBV6-1 and TRBJ1-2; D is undetermined. This CDR3 contains 13 residues. With 3 bases removed from V and 7 bases from J, the gap between germline ends came to 12 bases. Germline loops: CDR1 MNHNS, CDR2 SASEGT. CDR3 sequence: CASSDFGRGGYTF. The CDR3 DNA reads as TGTGCCAGCAGTGATTTCGGACGGGGTGGCTACACCTTC.

This chain links TRBV5-6 with TRBJ2-5; the D gene is possibly TRBD2 (7 bases). The germline CDR1 and CDR2 sequences are SGHDT and YYEEEE. Trimming removed 3 bases from V and 1 base from J, with 13 bases in between. This CDR3 spans 15 amino acids. CDR3 sequence reads: CASSSTGGLQETQYF. The CDR3 region has the DNA TGTGCCAGCAGCTCTACGGGGGGCCTCCAAGAGACCCAGTACTTC.

The V gene is TRBV7-9, the J gene TRBJ1-3, with a possible D match to TRBD1 (5 bases). The CDR3 contains 14 residues. Trimming pared 1 base from V and 2 bases from J, leaving 6 bases between. Germline V gene data show CDR1 as SEHNR and CDR2 as FQNEAQ (reference sequence). CDR3 DNA sequence: TGTGCCAGCAGCTTAGGGGGGGCTGGAAACACCATATATTTT. It codes for CASSLGGAGNTIYF. Drawing the rest from reference TRBV7-9 and TRBJ1-3, the complete variable domain is DTGVSQNPRHKITKRGQNVTFRCDPISEHNRLYWYRQTLGQGPEFLTYFQNEAQLEKSRLLSDRFSAERPKGSFSTLEIQRTEQGDSAMYLCASSLGGAGNTIYFGEGSWLTVV.